This TCR beta chain was sequenced for a study of T-cell reconstitution after alpha-beta-depleted transplantation in children. Worth noting for this clonotype: Its antigen is not identified.

Whole-study results and caveats: The study reportedly traced alpha-beta T cells about two months after transplant to several hundred expanded graft clones.

V lost 5 bases, J lost 5 bases, and 21 bases lay in between. Germline V gene sequence: CDR1 SGHTA, CDR2 FQGNSA. The CDR3 covers 16 residues. Construction of the TCRbeta library involved unique molecular identifiers. A single record per CDR3 protein comes from TCRdb applying MiXCR to the PCR reads. Seen here are about 830,000 distinct CDR3 sequences, roughly 15% observed once, and the top ten hold 5%. Specimen: PBMCs, mostly from graft donor cells, collected 360 days after TCRalphabeta/CD19-depleted stem cell transplant. The chain has TRBV7-2 and TRBJ2-5; no clear D gene. This TCR derives from a male patient aged 10-17 years who had a stem cell transplant for acute lymphoblastic leukemia, so the T cells may come from the graft donor. The CDR3 bases are TGTGCCAGCAGCCGGATCAGTAACACCCTTCGGGAGACCCAGTACTTC. Its protein is CASSRISNTLRETQYF.